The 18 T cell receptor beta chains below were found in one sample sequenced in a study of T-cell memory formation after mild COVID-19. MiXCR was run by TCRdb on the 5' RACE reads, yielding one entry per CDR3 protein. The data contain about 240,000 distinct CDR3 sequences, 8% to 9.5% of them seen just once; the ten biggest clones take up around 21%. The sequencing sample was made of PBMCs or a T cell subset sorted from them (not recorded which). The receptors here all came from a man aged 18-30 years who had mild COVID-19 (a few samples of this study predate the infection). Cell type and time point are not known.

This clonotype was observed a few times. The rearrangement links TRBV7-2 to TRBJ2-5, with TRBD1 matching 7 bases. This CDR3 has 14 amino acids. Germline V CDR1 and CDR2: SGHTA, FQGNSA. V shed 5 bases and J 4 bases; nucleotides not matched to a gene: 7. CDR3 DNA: TGTGCCAGCAGCCCCCTACACAGGGGAGAGACCCAGTACTTC. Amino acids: CASSPLHRGETQYF.

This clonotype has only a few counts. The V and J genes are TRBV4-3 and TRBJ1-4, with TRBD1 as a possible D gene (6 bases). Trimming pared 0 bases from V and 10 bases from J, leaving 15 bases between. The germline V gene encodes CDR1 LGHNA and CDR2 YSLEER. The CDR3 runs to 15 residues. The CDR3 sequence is CASSQDWGHGGKLFF. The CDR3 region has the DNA TGCGCCAGCAGCCAAGATTGGGGGCACGGTGGAAAACTGTTTTTT.

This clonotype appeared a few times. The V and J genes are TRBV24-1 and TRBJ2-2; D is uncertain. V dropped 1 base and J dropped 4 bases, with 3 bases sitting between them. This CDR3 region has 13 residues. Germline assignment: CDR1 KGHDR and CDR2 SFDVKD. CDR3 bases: TGTGCCACCAGTGATTTCGGCACCGGGGAGCTGTTTTTT. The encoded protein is CATSDFGTGELFF.

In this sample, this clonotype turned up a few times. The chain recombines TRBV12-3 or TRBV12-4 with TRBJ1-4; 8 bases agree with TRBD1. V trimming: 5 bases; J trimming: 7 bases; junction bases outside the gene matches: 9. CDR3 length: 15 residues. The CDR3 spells CASSPGRQGSEKLFF. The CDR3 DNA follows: TGTGCCAGCAGTCCCGGGCGACAGGGGAGTGAAAAACTGTTTTTT.

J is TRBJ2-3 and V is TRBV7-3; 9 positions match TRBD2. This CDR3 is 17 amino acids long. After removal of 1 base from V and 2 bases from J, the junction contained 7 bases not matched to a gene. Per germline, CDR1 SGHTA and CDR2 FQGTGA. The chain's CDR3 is CASSLSGLAGTTDTQYF. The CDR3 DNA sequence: TGTGCCAGCAGCTTAAGTGGGCTAGCGGGGACCACAGATACGCAGTATTTT.

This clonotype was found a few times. The CDR3 region is CASSEAVGVPTEAFF. The CDR3 coding sequence is TGTGCCAGCAGTGAAGCGGTCGGGGTCCCCACTGAAGCTTTCTTT. J is TRBJ1-1 and V is TRBV6-1, with unresolved D. This CDR3 has 15 residues. V was pared by 0 bases and J by 4 bases, with 12 bases between. CDR1 and CDR2 (germline): MNHNS, SASEGT.

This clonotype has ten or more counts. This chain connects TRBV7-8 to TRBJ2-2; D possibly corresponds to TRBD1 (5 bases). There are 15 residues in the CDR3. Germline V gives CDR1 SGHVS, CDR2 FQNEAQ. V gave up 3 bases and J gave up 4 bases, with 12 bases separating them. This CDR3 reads CASSFNVQGTGELFF. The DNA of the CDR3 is TGTGCCAGCAGCTTTAACGTCCAGGGCACCGGGGAGCTGTTTTTT.

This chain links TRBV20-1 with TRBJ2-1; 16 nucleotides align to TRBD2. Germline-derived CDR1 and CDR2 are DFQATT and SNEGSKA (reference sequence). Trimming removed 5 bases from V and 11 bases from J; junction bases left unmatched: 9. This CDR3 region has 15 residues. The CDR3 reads CSAGIGTSGGAQQFF. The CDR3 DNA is TGCAGTGCTGGAATAGGGACTAGCGGGGGGGCCCAGCAGTTCTTC.

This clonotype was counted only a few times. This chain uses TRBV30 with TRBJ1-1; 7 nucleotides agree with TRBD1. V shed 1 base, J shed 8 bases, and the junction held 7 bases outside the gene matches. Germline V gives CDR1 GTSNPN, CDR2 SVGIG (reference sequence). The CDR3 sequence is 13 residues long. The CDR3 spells CAWSERLTGEAFF. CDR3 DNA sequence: TGTGCCTGGAGTGAGAGACTGACAGGGGAAGCTTTCTTT.

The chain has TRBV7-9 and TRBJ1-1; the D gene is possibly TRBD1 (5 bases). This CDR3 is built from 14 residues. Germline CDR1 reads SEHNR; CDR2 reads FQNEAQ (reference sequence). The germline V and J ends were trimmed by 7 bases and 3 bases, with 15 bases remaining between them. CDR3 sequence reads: CASTSAQADTEAFF. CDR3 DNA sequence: TGTGCCAGCACCTCTGCACAGGCGGACACTGAAGCTTTCTTT.

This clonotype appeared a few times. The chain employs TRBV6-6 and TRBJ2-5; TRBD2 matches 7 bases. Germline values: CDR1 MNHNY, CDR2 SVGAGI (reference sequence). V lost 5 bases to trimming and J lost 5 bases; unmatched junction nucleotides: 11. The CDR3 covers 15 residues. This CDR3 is CASSTHLGGEETQYF. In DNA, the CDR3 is TGTGCCAGCAGTACCCATCTGGGAGGGGAGGAGACCCAGTACTTC.

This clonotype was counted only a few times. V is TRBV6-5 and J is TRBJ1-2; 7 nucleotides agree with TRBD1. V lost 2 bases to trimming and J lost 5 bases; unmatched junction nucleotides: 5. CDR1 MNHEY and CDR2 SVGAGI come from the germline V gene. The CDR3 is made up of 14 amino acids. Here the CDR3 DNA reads TGTGCCAGCAGTTACGGCAGGGGGGTATATGGCTACACCTTC. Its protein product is CASSYGRGVYGYTF.

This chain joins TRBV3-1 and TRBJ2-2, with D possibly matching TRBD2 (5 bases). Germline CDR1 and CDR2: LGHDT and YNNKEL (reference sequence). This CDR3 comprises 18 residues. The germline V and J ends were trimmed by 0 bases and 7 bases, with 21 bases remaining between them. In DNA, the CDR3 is TGTGCCAGCAGCCAAGAGGCAACGGGATTCGGGCTTCTCGGGGAGCTGTTTTTT. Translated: CASSQEATGFGLLGELFF.

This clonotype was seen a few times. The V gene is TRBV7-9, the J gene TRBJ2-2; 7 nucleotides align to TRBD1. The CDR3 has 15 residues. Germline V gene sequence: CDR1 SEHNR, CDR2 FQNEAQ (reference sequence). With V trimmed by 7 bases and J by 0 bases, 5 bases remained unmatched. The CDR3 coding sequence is TGTGCCAGCACCGTGGACAGGCCGAACACCGGGGAGCTGTTTTTT. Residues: CASTVDRPNTGELFF.

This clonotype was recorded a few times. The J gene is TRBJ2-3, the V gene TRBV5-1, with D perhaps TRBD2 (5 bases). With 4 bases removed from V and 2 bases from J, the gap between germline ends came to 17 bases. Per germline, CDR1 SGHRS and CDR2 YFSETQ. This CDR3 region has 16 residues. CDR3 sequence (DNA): TGCGCCAGCAGCCCAAGCCCGGGGATAAACACAGATACGCAGTATTTT. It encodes CASSPSPGINTDTQYF.

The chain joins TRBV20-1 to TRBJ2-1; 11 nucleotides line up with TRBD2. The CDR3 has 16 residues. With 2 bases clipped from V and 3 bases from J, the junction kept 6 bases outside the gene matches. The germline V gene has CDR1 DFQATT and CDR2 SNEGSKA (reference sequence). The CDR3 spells CSARPLAGGLYNEQFF. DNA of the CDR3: TGCAGTGCTAGACCCTTAGCGGGGGGGCTCTACAATGAGCAGTTCTTC.

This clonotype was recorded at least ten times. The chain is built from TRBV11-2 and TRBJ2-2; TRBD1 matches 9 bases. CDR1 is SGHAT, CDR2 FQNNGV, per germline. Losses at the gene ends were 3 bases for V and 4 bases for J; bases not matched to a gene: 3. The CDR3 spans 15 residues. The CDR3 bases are TGTGCCAGCAGCTTCCGGGACAGGGCCACCGGGGAGCTGTTTTTT. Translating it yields CASSFRDRATGELFF.

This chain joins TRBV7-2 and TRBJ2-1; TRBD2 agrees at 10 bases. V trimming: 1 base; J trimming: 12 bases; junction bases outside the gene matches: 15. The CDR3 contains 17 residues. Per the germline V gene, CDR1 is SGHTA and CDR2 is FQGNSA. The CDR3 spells CASSLGSGGALLGGQFF. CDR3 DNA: TGTGCCAGCAGCTTAGGAAGCGGGGGGGCCCTGCTGGGGGGGCAGTTCTTC.